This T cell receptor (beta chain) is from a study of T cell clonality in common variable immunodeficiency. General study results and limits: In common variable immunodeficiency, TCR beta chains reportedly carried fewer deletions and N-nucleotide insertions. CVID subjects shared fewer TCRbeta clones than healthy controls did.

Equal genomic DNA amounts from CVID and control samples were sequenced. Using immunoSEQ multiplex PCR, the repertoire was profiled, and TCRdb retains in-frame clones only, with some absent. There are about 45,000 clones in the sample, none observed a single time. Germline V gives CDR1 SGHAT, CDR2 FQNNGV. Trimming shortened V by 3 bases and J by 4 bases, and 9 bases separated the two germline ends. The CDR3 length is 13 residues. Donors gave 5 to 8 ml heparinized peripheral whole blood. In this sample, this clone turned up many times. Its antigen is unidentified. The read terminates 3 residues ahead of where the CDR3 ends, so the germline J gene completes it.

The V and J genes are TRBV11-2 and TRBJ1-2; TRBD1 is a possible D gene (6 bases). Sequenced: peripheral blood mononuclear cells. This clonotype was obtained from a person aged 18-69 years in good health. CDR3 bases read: TGTGCCAGCAGCTTCGGGGGGGCCTATGGC. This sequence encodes CASSFGGAYG. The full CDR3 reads CASSFGGAYGYTF.